The next 8 T cell receptor beta chains were all read from a single sample in a study of cytomegalovirus exposure and HLA in healthy donors. Primers: 60 Vbeta forward and 13 Jbeta reverse. TCRdb's copy holds only in-frame clones and misses some; the assay was immunoSEQ multiplex PCR. The sample records roughly 100,000 clones, 65% to 80% being singletons. Material: PBMCs. The receptors stem from a woman between 45 and 60 years old in good health and CMV-seropositive.

The rearrangement joins TRBV2 to TRBJ1-2; D is possibly TRBD1 (5 bases). V gave up 2 bases and J gave up 0 bases, with 10 bases separating them. Germline CDR1 and CDR2: SNHLY and FYNNEI. The CDR3 covers 15 residues. This CDR3 is CASSERWGSNYGYTF. CDR3 nucleotides: TGTGCCAGCAGTGAACGCTGGGGCTCTAACTATGGCTACACCTTC.

The rearrangement links TRBV7-8 to TRBJ1-5; weak D call: TRBD1 (5 bases). CDR3 length equals 17 residues. CDR1 and CDR2 (germline): SGHVS, FQNEAQ. Trimming removed 1 base from V and 2 bases from J, with 15 bases in between. The CDR3 coding sequence is TGTGCCAGCAGCTTAGTGCGGGGGTCCTTTGGCAATCAGCCCCAGCATTTT. It is translated as CASSLVRGSFGNQPQHF.

The CDR3 sequence: CASSILAGGPWRTQYF. The CDR3 DNA reads as TGTGCCAGTAGTATCCTAGCGGGGGGGCCCTGGCGTACGCAGTATTTT. The chain links TRBV19 to TRBJ2-3; 12 bases map to TRBD2. This CDR3 has 16 amino acids. Germline CDR1 is LNHDA and CDR2 is SQIVND (reference sequence). V gave up 3 bases and J gave up 8 bases; unmatched junction bases: 9.

This rearrangement joins TRBV5-6 to TRBJ1-6, with D hard to call. Looked up from germline, CDR1 is SGHDT and CDR2 is YYEEEE. The CDR3 is 16 amino acids. V lost 0 bases, J lost 7 bases, and 14 bases lay in between. The CDR3 region is CASSLAGFSSNSPLHF. In DNA form, the CDR3 reads TGTGCCAGCAGCTTGGCCGGGTTCAGTTCCAATTCACCCCTCCACTTT.

The chain is built from TRBV5-6 and TRBJ1-1; the D is unclear. Looked up from germline, CDR1 is SGHDT and CDR2 is YYEEEE. This CDR3 comprises 12 residues. V gave up 2 bases and J gave up 7 bases, with 9 bases separating them. In nucleotides, the CDR3 is TGTGCCAGCAGCTTAACTCCGAATGAAGCTTTCTTT. Protein sequence: CASSLTPNEAFF.

The chain joins TRBV4-1 to TRBJ1-2; no clear D gene. CDR1 is MGHRA and CDR2 is YSYEKL in the germline V gene. Trimming took 3 bases from V and 1 from J, leaving 15 bases between them. This CDR3 comprises 16 residues. CDR3 sequence (DNA): TGCGCCAGCAGCCATAATCTTGGTGCCGGTAACTATGGCTACACCTTC. It codes for CASSHNLGAGNYGYTF.

The rearrangement links TRBV7-8 to TRBJ1-5; D remains unclear. The V gene lost 1 base and the J gene lost 9 bases, with 7 bases spanning the gap. The CDR3 is 12 amino acids. Germline values: CDR1 SGHVS, CDR2 FQNEAQ. The CDR3 sequence is CASSLDYGPQHF. As DNA, the CDR3 is TGTGCCAGCAGCTTAGATTACGGGCCCCAGCATTTT. The entire variable domain, with the rest obtained from reference TRBV7-8 and TRBJ1-5, is as follows: GAGVSQSPRYKVAKRGQDVALRCDPISGHVSLFWYQQALGQGPEFLTYFQNEAQLDKSGLPSDRFFAERPEGSVSTLKIQRTQQEDSAVYLCASSLDYGPQHFGDGTRLSIL.

This sequence joins TRBV9 and TRBJ1-1; D gene uncertain. The V gene's germline CDR1 is SGDLS and CDR2 YYNGEE. The V and J ends lost 0 bases and 7 bases respectively, with 10 bases between them. The CDR3 covers 13 residues. The chain's CDR3 is CASSVDQAFEAFF. The CDR3 DNA reads TGTGCCAGCAGCGTAGATCAGGCCTTTGAAGCTTTCTTT.